This TCR beta chain was identified in a study of siplizumab effects on memory and regulatory T cells. The study's findings and limits: Reactions containing siplizumab showed mappable alloreactive CD4+ clones averaging 68.8% Treg-derived, versus 26.9% in controls.

The data were produced by immunoSEQ multiplex PCR, yet TCRdb's version contains in-frame clones alone and is incomplete. In the table there are around 61,000 clones, 95% to 98% of which are singletons. In regard to this clone: The antigen remains unidentified.

The sequenced sample was naive CD8+ T cells sorted from blood. The source is a human donor in good health.

The CDR3 DNA is TGTGCCAGTAGTATCTGGGACAGGGGCGATCAGCCCCAGCATTTT. Amino acids: CASSIWDRGDQPQHF. The chain has TRBV19 and TRBJ1-5; 10 bases align to TRBD1. Germline V gives CDR1 LNHDA, CDR2 SQIVND (reference sequence). The CDR3 extends over 15 amino acids. V trimming: 3 bases; J trimming: 5 bases; junction bases outside the gene matches: 4.